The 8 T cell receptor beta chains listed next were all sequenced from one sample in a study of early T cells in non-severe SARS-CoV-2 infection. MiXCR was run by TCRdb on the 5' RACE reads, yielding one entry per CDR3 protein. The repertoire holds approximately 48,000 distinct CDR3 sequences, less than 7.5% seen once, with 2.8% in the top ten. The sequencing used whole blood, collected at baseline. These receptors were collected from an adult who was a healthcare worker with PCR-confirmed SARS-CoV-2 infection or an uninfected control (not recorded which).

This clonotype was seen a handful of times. The CDR3 protein is CASSQDRGISGANVLTF. The CDR3, as DNA: TGTGCCAGCAGCCAAGATCGGGGTATCTCTGGGGCCAACGTCCTGACTTTC. V usage is TRBV3-1 and J usage is TRBJ2-6; maybe TRBD2 (5 bases). CDR3 length equals 17 residues. Germline loops: CDR1 LGHDT, CDR2 YNNKEL (reference sequence). V dropped 0 bases and J dropped 0 bases, with 9 bases sitting between them. Combining the CDR3 with reference TRBV3-1 and TRBJ2-6 gives the whole variable domain DTAVSQTPKYLVTQMGNDKSIKCEQNLGHDTMYWYKQDSKKFLKIMFSYNNKELIINETVPNRFSPKSPDKAHLNLHINSLELGDSAVYFCASSQDRGISGANVLTFGAGSRLTVL.

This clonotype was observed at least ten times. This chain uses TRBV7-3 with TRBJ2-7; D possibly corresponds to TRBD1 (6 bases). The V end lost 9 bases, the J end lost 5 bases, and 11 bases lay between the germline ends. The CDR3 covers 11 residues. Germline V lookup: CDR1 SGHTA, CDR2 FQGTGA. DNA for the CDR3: TGTGCCAGGCTCGAGGGGGACGAGCAGTACTTC. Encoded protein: CARLEGDEQYF.

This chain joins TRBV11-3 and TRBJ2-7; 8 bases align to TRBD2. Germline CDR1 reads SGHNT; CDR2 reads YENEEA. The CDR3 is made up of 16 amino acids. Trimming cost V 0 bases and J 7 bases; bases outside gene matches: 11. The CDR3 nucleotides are TGTGCCAGCAGCTTAGATGGAGCAGCGGGGGCAAGGGAGCAGTACTTC. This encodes CASSLDGAAGAREQYF.

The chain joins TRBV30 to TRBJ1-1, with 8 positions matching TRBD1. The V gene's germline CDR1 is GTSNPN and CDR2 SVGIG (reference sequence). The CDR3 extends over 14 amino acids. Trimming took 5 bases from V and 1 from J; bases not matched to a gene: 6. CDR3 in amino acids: CAWQTGTGNTEAFF. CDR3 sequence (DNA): TGTGCCTGGCAAACCGGGACAGGGAACACTGAAGCTTTCTTT.

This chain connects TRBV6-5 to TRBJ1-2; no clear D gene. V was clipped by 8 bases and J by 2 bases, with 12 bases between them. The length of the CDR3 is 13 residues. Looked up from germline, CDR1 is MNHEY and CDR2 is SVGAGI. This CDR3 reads CASLRILNYGYTF. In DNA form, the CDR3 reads TGTGCCAGCTTAAGGATCTTAAACTATGGCTACACCTTC.

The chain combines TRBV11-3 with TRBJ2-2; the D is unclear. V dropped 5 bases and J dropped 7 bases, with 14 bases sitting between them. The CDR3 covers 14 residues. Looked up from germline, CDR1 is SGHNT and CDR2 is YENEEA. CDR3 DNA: TGTGCCAGCAGCGCCAGTCGTACATTCGGGGAGCTGTTTTTT. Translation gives CASSASRTFGELFF.

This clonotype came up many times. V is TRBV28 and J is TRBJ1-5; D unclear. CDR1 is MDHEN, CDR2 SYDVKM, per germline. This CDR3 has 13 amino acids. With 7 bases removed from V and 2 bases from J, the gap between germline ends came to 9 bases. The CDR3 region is CASISDGNQPQHF. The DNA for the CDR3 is TGTGCCAGCATCTCCGACGGCAATCAGCCCCAGCATTTT.

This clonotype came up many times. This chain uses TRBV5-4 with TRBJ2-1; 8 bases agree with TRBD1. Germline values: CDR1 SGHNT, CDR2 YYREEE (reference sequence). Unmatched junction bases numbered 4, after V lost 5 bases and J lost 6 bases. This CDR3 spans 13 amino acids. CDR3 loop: CASRTGTGNEQFF. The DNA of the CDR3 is TGTGCCAGCAGGACAGGGACAGGCAATGAGCAGTTCTTC.